These T cell receptor beta chains were read from a single sample in a study of neoadjuvant anti-PD-1 for oral cavity cancer. The repertoire was sequenced with immunoSEQ multiplex PCR; TCRdb's copy has only in-frame clones and lacks some. The sample carries 70,000 to 95,000 clones, 70% to 85% recorded once. The sequences come from PBMCs, collected before nivolumab (anti-PD-1) treatment. These receptors were collected from a person aged 40 to 85 with oral cavity squamous cell carcinoma. CDR3s include the opening cysteine and the closing phenylalanine or tryptophan. The D gene is left open where the match is weak. Clone sizes are given selectively: once, few, many, or a class where the clone is expanded.

>TRBV10-3|NA|TRBD2|TRBJ2-7
CAISESLGLAGRDSYEQYF
TGTGCCATCAGTGAGTCGCTGGGACTAGCGGGACGAGACTCCTACGAGCAGTACTTC
>TRBV5-1|NA|NA|TRBJ1-2
CASSLAGGPDGYTF
TGCGCCAGCAGCTTGGCCGGGGGGCCGGATGGCTACACCTTC
>TRBV6-5|NA|TRBD1|TRBJ2-7
CASSHTGAEQYF
TGTGCCAGCAGTCACACAGGGGCCGAGCAGTACTTC
>TRBV9|NA|TRBD1|TRBJ1-2
CASSVRLQGPNYGYTF
TGTGCCAGCAGCGTTCGCTTACAGGGGCCGAACTATGGCTACACCTTC
>TRBV10-1|NA|NA|TRBJ1-5
CASTPYQPQHF
TGCGCCAGCACCCCTTATCAGCCCCAGCATTTT
>TRBV2|NA|NA|TRBJ2-7
CASSDTGAEQYF
TGTGCCAGCAGTGATACCGGGGCCGAGCAGTACTTC
>TRBV10-2|NA|NA|TRBJ2-2
CASRSGLGTGELFF
TGCGCCAGCAGATCTGGACTGGGCACCGGGGAGCTGTTTTTT
>TRBV27|few|TRBD2|TRBJ2-7
CASSSRLAGGFYEQYF
TGTGCCAGCAGTTCCAGACTAGCGGGAGGATTCTACGAGCAGTACTTC
>TRBV5-1|NA|TRBD2|TRBJ2-7
CASSPQTSFLEQYF
TGCGCCAGCAGCCCGCAGACTAGCTTCTTAGAGCAGTACTTC
>TRBV5-1|once|NA|TRBJ2-2
CASSFNRGQTGELFF
TGCGCCAGCAGCTTTAACCGGGGGCAGACCGGGGAGCTGTTTTTT
>TRBV6-5|NA|TRBD1|TRBJ2-2
CASSQAPGGTGELFF
TGCGCCAGCAGCCAAGCGCCAGGGGGCACCGGGGAGCTGTTTTTT
>TRBV6-1|NA|NA|TRBJ1-4
CASSERGQVEEKLFF
TGTGCCAGCAGTGAAAGAGGGCAGGTAGAAGAAAAACTGTTTTTT
>TRBV5-8|NA|NA|TRBJ1-1
CASSLRQGFNTEAFF
TGTGCCAGCAGCTTGAGGCAGGGCTTTAACACTGAAGCTTTCTTT
>TRBV6-5|NA|TRBD1|TRBJ2-1
CASAVGQGGNEQFF
TGTGCCAGCGCGGTGGGACAGGGGGGCAATGAGCAGTTCTTC
>TRBV19|once|TRBD2|TRBJ2-7
CASSMNSGGYEQYF
TGTGCCAGTAGTATGAACAGCGGGGGTTACGAGCAGTACTTC
>TRBV5-1|once|TRBD2|TRBJ2-2
CASSLQTSQSANTGELFF
TGCGCCAGCAGCTTGCAGACTAGCCAAAGCGCGAACACCGGGGAGCTGTTTTTT
>TRBV19|NA|NA|TRBJ2-2
CASSIGGVLTGELFF
TGTGCCAGTAGTATTGGAGGGGTTCTAACCGGGGAGCTGTTTTTT
>TRBV2|NA|NA|TRBJ1-2
CASSESQWGGDYGYTF
TGTGCCAGCTCCGAATCCCAATGGGGGGGTGACTATGGCTACACCTTC
>TRBV6-5|once|NA|TRBJ2-5
CASSQGIAETQYF
TGTGCCAGCAGTCAGGGAATCGCAGAGACCCAGTACTTC
>TRBV28|NA|TRBD1|TRBJ2-3
CASSLPGQDTDTQYF
TGTGCCAGCAGTTTGCCGGGACAGGACACAGATACGCAGTATTTT
>TRBV2|NA|NA|TRBJ2-3
CASSEVAVSTDTQYF
TGTGCCAGCAGTGAGGTTGCGGTAAGCACAGATACGCAGTATTTT
>TRBV9|NA|NA|TRBJ1-1
CASSPYFLDTEAFF
TGTGCCAGCAGCCCTTATTTCTTGGACACTGAAGCTTTCTTT
>TRBV2|NA|NA|TRBJ1-1
CASKGEGAEAFF
TGTGCCAGCAAAGGGGAGGGAGCCGAAGCTTTCTTT
>TRBV28|NA|NA|TRBJ2-7
CASSLRVPPEQYF
TGTGCCAGCAGTTTAAGGGTTCCGCCGGAGCAGTACTTC
>TRBV29-1|NA|NA|TRBJ2-1
CSGETSYNEQFF
TGCAGCGGCGAGACCTCCTACAATGAGCAGTTCTTC
>TRBV4-1|NA|NA|TRBJ2-6
CASSPGPHTSGANVLTF
TGCGCCAGCAGCCCGGGCCCCCACACCTCTGGGGCCAACGTCCTGACTTTC
>TRBV9|many|NA|TRBJ1-1
CASSVDLNTEAFF
TGTGCCAGCAGCGTGGACTTGAACACTGAAGCTTTCTTT
>TRBV15|NA|NA|TRBJ2-1
CATSRDLTSGLNEQFF
TGTGCCACCAGCAGAGATTTGACTAGTGGGCTCAATGAGCAGTTCTTC
>TRBV9|NA|NA|TRBJ2-3
CASSRDPLSADTQYF
TGTGCCAGCAGCAGGGACCCTCTGTCCGCAGATACGCAGTATTTT
>TRBV6-1|NA|TRBD1|TRBJ2-7
CASRNRGISSYEQYF
TGTGCCAGCAGGAACAGGGGGATCAGCTCCTACGAGCAGTACTTC
>TRBV7-6|NA|NA|TRBJ2-3
CASSSTGPPDTQYF
TGTGCCAGCAGTTCTACCGGGCCGCCGGATACGCAGTATTTT
>TRBV19|NA|NA|TRBJ2-3
CASSMWRGGTDTQYF
TGTGCCAGTAGTATGTGGCGGGGCGGCACAGATACGCAGTATTTT
>TRBV5-1|once|NA|TRBJ1-1
CASSEGWGTEAFF
TGCGCCAGCAGCGAAGGGTGGGGCACTGAAGCTTTCTTT
>TRBV5-1|NA|TRBD1|TRBJ1-1
CASSFLQGARGKNTEAFF
TGCGCCAGCAGCTTTCTCCAGGGGGCGCGAGGGAAAAACACTGAAGCTTTCTTT
>TRBV29-1|NA|NA|TRBJ1-1
CSVLLNTEAFF
TGCAGCGTTTTATTGAACACTGAAGCTTTCTTT
>TRBV5-5|NA|NA|TRBJ1-2
CASSSAWGNYGYTF
TGTGCCAGCAGCTCCGCGTGGGGGAACTATGGCTACACCTTC